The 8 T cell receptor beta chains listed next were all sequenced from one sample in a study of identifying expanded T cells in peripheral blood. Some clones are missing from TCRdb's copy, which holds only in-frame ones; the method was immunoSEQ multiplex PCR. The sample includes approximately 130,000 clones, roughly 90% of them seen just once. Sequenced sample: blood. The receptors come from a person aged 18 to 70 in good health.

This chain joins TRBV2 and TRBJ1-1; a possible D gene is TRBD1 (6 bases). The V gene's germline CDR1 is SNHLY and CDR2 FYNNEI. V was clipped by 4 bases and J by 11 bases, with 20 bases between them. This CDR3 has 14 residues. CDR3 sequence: CASSGPRGLGQAFF. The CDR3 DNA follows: TGTGCCAGCAGTGGTCCCCGGGGGCTGGGTCAGGCTTTCTTT. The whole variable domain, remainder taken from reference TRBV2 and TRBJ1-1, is EPEVTQTPSHQVTQMGQEVILRCVPISNHLYFYWYRQILGQKVEFLVSFYNNEISEKSEIFDDQFSVERPDGSNFTLKIRSTKLEDSAMYFCASSGPRGLGQAFFGQGTRLTVV.

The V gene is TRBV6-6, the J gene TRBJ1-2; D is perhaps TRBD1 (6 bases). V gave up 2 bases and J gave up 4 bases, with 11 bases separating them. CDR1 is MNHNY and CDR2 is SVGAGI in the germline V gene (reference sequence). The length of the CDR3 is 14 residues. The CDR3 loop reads CASSYDMDSYGYTF. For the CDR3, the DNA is TGTGCCAGCAGTTACGATATGGACAGCTATGGCTACACCTTC.

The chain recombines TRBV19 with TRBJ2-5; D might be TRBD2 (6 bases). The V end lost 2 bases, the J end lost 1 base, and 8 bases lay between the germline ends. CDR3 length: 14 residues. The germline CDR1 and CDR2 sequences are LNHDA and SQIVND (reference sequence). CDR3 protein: CASSIPGLQETQYF. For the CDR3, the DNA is TGTGCCAGTAGTATACCGGGACTCCAAGAGACCCAGTACTTC.

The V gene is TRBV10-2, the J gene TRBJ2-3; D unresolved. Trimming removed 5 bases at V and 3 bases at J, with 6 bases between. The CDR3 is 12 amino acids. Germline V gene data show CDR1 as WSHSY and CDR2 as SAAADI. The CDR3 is CASSPQTDTQYF. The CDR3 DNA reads TGCGCCAGCAGTCCACAGACAGATACGCAGTATTTT.

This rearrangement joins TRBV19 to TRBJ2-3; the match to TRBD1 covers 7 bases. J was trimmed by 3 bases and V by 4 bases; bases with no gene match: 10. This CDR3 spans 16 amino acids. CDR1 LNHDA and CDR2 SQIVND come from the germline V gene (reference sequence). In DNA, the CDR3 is TGTGCCAGTAGTACTCTGACAGGGAAAGCGACAGATACGCAGTATTTT. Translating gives CASSTLTGKATDTQYF. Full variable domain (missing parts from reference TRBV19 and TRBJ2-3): DGGITQSPKYLFRKEGQNVTLSCEQNLNHDAMYWYRQDPGQGLRLIYYSQIVNDFQKGDIAEGYSVSREKKESFPLTVTSAQKNPTAFYLCASSTLTGKATDTQYFGPGTRLTVL.

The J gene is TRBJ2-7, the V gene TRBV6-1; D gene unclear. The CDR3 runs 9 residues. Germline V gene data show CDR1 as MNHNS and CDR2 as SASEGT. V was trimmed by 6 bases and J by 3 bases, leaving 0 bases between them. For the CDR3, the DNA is TGTGCCAGCAGCTACGAGCAGTACTTC. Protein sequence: CASSYEQYF.

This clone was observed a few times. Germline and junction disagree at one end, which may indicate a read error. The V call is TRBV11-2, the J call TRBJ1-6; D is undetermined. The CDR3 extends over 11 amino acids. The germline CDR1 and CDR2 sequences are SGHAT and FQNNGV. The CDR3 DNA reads TGTGCCAGCAGCTCATGGACTCATCAGCGCTTT. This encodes CASSSWTHQRF. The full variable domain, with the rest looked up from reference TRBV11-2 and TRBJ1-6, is EAGVAQSPRYKIIEKRQSVAFWCNPISGHATLYWYQQILGQGPKLLIQFQNNGVVDDSQLPKDRFSAERLKGVDSTLKIQPAKLEDSAVYLCASSSWTHQRFGNGTRLTVT.

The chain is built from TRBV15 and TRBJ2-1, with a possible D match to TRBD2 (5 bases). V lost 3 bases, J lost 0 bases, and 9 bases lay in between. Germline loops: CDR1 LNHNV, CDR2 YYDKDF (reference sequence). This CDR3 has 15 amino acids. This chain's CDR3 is CATSSSESSYNEQFF. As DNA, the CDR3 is TGTGCCACCAGCAGTAGCGAGAGCTCCTACAATGAGCAGTTCTTC.